The 8 T cell receptor beta chains in this list originate from one sample, sequenced in a study of identical twins. A single record per CDR3 protein comes from TCRdb applying MiXCR to the 5' RACE reads. The repertoire holds 300,000 to 400,000 distinct CDR3 sequences, with around 9% as singletons. The sequencing sample was made of naive T cells sorted from blood. The receptors shown here come from a woman in her forties or fifties in good health.

This clonotype was counted a few times. The rearrangement joins TRBV12-3 or TRBV12-4 to TRBJ1-1; tentatively, D is TRBD1 (6 bases). Between the trimmed V and J ends, which lost 6 bases and 2 bases, there was a span of 13 bases. The CDR3 length is 14 residues. In nucleotides, the CDR3 is TGTGCCAGCAGCCTACAGGGAGATAACACTGAAGCTTTCTTT. Its protein is CASSLQGDNTEAFF.

The sample holds a few counts of this clonotype. The gene calls are TRBV5-1 and TRBJ2-1; TRBD2 matches at 11 bases. Germline trimming cut 3 bases from V and 10 bases from J; bases unmatched to any gene: 15. The CDR3 is 17 amino acids. Germline V lookup: CDR1 SGHRS, CDR2 YFSETQ. The CDR3 here is CASSSRLSSGRGREQFF. The CDR3 DNA is TGCGCCAGCAGCTCCCGGTTGAGTAGCGGGAGGGGTAGAGAGCAGTTCTTC.

This clonotype was picked up many times. Since no conserved phenylalanine or tryptophan closes the CDR3, a read error is the likely cause. No DNA is shown, since the ends of the CDR3 on it are uncertain; the CDR3 is the one TCRdb lists. The CDR3 protein is CSVEQPLLI. V and J are TRBV29-1 and TRBJ2-5; TRBD1 is the table's D call and was not checked against the DNA. CDR1 is SQVTM, CDR2 ANQGSEA, per germline. The CDR3 numbers 9 amino acids, ends counted.

This clonotype was found many times. The chain links TRBV29-1 to TRBJ1-3; D is unresolved. Germline lookup yields CDR1 SQVTM and CDR2 ANQGSEA. The CDR3 is made up of 12 amino acids. CDR3: CMCGDSGNTIYF. The CDR3 DNA reads TGCATGTGCGGGGACTCTGGAAACACCATATATTTT.

This clonotype showed up many times. This chain links TRBV3-1 with TRBJ2-1, with 8 bases fitting TRBD2. V gave up 5 bases and J gave up 0 bases; unmatched junction bases: 6. Per the germline V gene, CDR1 is LGHDT and CDR2 is YNNKEL (reference sequence). CDR3 length: 16 residues. The CDR3 nucleotides read TGTGCCAGCAGCGTAGCGGGGTGGAGCTCCTACAATGAGCAGTTCTTC. This codes for CASSVAGWSSYNEQFF.

This clonotype was found a few times. The rearrangement joins TRBV29-1 to TRBJ2-3; a possible D gene is TRBD2 (5 bases). Trimming cost V 4 bases and J 4 bases, with 15 bases left between them. The CDR3 spans 14 residues. Germline V gene data show CDR1 as SQVTM and CDR2 as ANQGSEA. CDR3 bases: TGCAGCGTTGGGAGGCGTCTCGCCGCAGATACGCAGTATTTT. Translated: CSVGRRLAADTQYF.

This clonotype was seen a handful of times. J is TRBJ1-1 and V is TRBV27, with a possible D match to TRBD1 (6 bases). Looked up from germline, CDR1 is MNHEY and CDR2 is SMNVEV (reference sequence). The CDR3 extends over 14 amino acids. Trimming cost V 2 bases and J 7 bases, with 14 bases left between them. CDR3 DNA sequence: TGTGCCAGCAGTTTAGGGCAGGGGTCAATTGAAGCTTTCTTT. It translates to CASSLGQGSIEAFF.

The V and J genes are TRBV4-1 and TRBJ2-7; 8 bases agree with TRBD1. Germline lookup yields CDR1 MGHRA and CDR2 YSYEKL. The V segment lost 0 bases and the J segment 3 bases; nucleotides outside the gene matches: 7. The CDR3 has 16 amino acids. Here the CDR3 reads CASSQEERTGYYEQYF. The CDR3 nucleotides read TGCGCCAGCAGCCAAGAGGAAAGGACAGGGTACTACGAGCAGTACTTC.